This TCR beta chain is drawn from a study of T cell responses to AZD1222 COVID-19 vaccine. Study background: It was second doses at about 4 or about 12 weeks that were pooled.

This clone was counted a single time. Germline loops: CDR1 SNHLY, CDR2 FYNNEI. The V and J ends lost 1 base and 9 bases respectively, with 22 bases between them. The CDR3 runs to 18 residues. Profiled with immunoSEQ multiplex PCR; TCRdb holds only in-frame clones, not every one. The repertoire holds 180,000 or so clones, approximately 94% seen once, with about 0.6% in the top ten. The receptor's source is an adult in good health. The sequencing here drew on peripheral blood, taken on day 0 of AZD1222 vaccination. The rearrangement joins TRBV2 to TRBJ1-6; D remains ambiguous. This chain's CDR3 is CASSEGWARGRLSSPLHF. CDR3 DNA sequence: TGTGCCAGCAGTGAAGGGTGGGCACGGGGAAGATTGAGTTCACCCCTCCACTTT. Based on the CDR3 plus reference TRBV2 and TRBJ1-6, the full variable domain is EPEVTQTPSHQVTQMGQEVILRCVPISNHLYFYWYRQILGQKVEFLVSFYNNEISEKSEIFDDQFSVERPDGSNFTLKIRSTKLEDSAMYFCASSEGWARGRLSSPLHFGNGTRLTVT.